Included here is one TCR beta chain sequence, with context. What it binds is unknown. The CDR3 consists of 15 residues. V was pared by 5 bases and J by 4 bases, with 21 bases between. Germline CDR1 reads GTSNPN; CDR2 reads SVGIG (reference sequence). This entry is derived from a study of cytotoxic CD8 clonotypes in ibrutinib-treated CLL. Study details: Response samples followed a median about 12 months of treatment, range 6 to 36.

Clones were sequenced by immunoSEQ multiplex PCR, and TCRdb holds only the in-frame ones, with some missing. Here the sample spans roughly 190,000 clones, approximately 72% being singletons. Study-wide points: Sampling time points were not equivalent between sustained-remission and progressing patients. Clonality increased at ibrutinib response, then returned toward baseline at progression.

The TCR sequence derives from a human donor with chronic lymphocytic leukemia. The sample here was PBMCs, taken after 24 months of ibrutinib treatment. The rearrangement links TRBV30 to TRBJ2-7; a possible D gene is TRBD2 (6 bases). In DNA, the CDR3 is TGTGCCTGGGACCTCGGGGGTTTTGGGTCGTACGAGCAGTACTTC. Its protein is CAWDLGGFGSYEQYF.